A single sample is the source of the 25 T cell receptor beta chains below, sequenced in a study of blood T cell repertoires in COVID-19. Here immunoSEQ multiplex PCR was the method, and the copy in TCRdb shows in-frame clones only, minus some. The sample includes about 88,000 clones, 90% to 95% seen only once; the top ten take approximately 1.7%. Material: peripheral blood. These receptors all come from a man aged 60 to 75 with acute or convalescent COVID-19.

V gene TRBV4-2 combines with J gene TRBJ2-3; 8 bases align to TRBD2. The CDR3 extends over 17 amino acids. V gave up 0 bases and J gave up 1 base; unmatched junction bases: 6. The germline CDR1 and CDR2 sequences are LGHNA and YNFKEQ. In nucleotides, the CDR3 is TGTGCCAGCAGCCAAGATTTTGCACTAGCGGGCACAGATACGCAGTATTTT. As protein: CASSQDFALAGTDTQYF.

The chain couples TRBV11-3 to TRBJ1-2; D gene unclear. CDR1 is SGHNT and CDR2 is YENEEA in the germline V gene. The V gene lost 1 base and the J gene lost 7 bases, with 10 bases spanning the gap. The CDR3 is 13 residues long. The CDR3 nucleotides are TGTGCCAGCAGCTTAGGGGTAGACTTTGGCTACACCTTC. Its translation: CASSLGVDFGYTF. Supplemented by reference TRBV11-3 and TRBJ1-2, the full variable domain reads EAGVVQSPRYKIIEKKQPVAFWCNPISGHNTLYWYLQNLGQGPELLIRYENEEAVDDSQLPKDRFSAERLKGVDSTLKIQPAELGDSAVYLCASSLGVDFGYTFGSGTRLTVV.

CDR3 sequence (DNA): TGTGCCAGCAGTTACGGCAATGAGCAGTTCTTC. Translated, it gives CASSYGNEQFF. The V call is TRBV27, the J call TRBJ2-1, with unresolved D. In germline, CDR1 is MNHEY, CDR2 SMNVEV (reference sequence). The CDR3 is 11 residues long. Trimming removed 4 bases from V and 6 bases from J, with 4 bases in between.

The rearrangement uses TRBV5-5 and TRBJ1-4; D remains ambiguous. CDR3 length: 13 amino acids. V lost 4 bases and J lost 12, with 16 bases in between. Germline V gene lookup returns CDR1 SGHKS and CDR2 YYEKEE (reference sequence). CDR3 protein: CASSEGDYGELFF. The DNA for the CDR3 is TGTGCCAGCAGCGAGGGCGACTACGGGGAACTGTTTTTT.

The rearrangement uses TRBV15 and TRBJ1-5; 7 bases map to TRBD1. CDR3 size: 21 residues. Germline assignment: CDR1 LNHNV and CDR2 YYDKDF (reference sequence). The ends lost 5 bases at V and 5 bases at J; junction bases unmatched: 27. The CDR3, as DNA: TGTGCCACCAGCCCGCTTTTCCCGGGACAGACGTTGGTATCTGGAGATCAGCCCCAGCATTTT. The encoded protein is CATSPLFPGQTLVSGDQPQHF.

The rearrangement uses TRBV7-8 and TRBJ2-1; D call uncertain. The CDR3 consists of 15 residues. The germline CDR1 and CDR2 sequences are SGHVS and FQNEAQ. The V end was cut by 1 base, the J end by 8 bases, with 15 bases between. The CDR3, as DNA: TGTGCCAGCAGCTTAGGGGTGCAGCTTAGCTATGAGCAGTTCTTC. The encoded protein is CASSLGVQLSYEQFF.

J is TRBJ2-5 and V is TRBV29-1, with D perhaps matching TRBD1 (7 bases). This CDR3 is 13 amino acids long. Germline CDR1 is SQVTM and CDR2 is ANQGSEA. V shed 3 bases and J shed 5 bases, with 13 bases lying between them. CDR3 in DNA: TGCAGCGTTGAGGAGGGGGCTGGCGAGACCCAGTACTTC. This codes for CSVEEGAGETQYF. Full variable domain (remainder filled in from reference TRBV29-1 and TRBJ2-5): SAVISQKPSRDICQRGTSLTIQCQVDSQVTMMFWYRQQPGQSLTLIATANQGSEATYESGFVIDKFPISRPNLTFSTLTVSNMSPEDSSIYLCSVEEGAGETQYFGPGTRLLVL.

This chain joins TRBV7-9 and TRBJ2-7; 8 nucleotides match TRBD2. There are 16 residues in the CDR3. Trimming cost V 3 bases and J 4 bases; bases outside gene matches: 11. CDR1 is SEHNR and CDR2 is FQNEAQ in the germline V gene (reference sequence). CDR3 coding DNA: TGTGCCAGCAGCTTCTCTTTAGCGGGAACCTCTTACGAGCAGTACTTC. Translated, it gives CASSFSLAGTSYEQYF.

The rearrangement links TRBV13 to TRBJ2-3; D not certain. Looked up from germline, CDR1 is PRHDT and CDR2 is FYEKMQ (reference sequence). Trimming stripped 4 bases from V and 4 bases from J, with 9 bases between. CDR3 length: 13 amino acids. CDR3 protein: CASSSREADTQYF. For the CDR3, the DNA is TGTGCCAGCAGCTCGCGAGAGGCAGATACGCAGTATTTT.

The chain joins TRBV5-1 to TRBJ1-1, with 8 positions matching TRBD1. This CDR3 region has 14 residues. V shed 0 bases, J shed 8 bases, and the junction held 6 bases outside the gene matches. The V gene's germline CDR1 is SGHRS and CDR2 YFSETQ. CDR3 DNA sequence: TGCGCCAGCAGCTTGGTGGCAGGGGGCGGGGAAGCTTTCTTT. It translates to CASSLVAGGGEAFF.

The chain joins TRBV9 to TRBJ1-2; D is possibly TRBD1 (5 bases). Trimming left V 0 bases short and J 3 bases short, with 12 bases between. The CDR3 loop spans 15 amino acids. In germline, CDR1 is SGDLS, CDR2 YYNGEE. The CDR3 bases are TGTGCCAGCAGCGTAGGCGGGGGGTTAGACTATGGCTACACCTTC. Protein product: CASSVGGGLDYGYTF.

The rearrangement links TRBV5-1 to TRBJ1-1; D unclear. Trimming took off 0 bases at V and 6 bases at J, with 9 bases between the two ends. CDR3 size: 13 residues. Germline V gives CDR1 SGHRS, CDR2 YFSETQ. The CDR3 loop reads CASSLASGAEAFF. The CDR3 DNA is TGCGCCAGCAGCTTGGCTTCCGGGGCTGAAGCTTTCTTT.

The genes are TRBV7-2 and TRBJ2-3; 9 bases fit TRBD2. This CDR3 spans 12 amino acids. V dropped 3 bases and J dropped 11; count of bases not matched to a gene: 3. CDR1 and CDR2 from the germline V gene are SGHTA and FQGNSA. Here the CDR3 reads CASSFSGSRQYF. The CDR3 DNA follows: TGTGCCAGCAGCTTTAGCGGGAGTAGGCAGTATTTT. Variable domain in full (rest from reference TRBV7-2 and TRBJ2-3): GAGVSQSPSNKVTEKGKDVELRCDPISGHTALYWYRQSLGQGLEFLIYFQGNSAPDKSGLPSDRFSAERTGGSVSTLTIQRTQQEDSAVYLCASSFSGSRQYFGPGTRLTVL.

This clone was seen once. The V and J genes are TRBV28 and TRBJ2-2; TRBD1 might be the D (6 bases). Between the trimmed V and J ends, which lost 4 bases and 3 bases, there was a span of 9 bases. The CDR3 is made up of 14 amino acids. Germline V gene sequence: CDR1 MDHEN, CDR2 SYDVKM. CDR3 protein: CASSYRADTGELFF. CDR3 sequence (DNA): TGTGCCAGCAGTTACAGGGCAGACACCGGGGAGCTGTTTTTT.

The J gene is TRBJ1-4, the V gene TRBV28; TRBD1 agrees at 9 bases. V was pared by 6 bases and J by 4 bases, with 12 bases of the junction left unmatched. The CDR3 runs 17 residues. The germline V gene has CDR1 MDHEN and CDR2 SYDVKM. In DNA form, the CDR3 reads TGTGCCAGCAGACCCTTGGCCCCGGGACAGGGTAATGAAAAACTGTTTTTT. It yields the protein CASRPLAPGQGNEKLFF.

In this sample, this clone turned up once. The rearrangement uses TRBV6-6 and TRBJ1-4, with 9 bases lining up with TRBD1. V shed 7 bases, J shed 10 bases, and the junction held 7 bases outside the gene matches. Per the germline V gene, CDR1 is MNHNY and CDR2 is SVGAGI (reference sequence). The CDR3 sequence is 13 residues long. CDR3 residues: CASTWTGEGKLFF. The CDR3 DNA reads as TGTGCCAGCACTTGGACAGGGGAAGGAAAACTGTTTTTT.

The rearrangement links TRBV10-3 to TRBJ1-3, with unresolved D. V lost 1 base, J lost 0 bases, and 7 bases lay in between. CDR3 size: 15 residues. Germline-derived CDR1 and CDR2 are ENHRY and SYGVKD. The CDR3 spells CAISEYGDSGNTIYF. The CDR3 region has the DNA TGTGCCATCAGTGAGTACGGGGACTCTGGAAACACCATATATTTT.

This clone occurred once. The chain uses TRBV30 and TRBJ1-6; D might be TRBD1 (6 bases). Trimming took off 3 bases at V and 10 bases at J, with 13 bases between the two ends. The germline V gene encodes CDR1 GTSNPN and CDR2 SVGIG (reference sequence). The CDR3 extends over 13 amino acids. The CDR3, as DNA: TGTGCCTGGAGGTTCCCAGGGGTATCACCCCTCCACTTT. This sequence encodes CAWRFPGVSPLHF.

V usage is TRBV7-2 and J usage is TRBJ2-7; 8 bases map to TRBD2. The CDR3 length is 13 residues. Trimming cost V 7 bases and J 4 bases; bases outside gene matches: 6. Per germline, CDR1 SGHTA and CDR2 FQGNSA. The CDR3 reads CASNPGGIYEQYF. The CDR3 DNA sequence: TGTGCCAGCAACCCGGGGGGGATATACGAGCAGTACTTC.

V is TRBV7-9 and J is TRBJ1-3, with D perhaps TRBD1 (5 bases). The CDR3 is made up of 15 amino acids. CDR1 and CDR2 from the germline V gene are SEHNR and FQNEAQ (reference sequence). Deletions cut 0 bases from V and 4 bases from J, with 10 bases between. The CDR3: CASSLAGVGGNTIYF. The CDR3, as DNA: TGTGCCAGCAGCTTAGCAGGGGTGGGAGGAAACACCATATATTTT. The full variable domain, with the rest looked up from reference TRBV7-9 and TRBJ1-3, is DTGVSQNPRHKITKRGQNVTFRCDPISEHNRLYWYRQTLGQGPEFLTYFQNEAQLEKSRLLSDRFSAERPKGSFSTLEIQRTEQGDSAMYLCASSLAGVGGNTIYFGEGSWLTVV.

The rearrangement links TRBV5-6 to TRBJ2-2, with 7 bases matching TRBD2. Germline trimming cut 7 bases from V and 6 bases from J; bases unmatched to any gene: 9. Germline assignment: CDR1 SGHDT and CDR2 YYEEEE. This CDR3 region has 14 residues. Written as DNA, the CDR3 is TGTGCCAGCCAGCCCAGCGCGGGAGCCGGGGAGCTGTTTTTT. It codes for CASQPSAGAGELFF.

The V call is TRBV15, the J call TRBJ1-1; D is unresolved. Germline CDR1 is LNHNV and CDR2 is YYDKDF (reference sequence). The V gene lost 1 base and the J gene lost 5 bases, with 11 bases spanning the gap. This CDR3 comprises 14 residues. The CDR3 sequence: CATSRGPDSTEAFF. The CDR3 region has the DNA TGTGCCACCAGCAGAGGTCCAGATTCGACTGAAGCTTTCTTT.

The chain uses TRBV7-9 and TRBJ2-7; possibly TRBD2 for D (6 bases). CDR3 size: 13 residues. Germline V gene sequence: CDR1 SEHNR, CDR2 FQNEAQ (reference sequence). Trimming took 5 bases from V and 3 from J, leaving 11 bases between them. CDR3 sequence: CASSPSGLYEQYF. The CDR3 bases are TGTGCCAGCAGCCCAAGCGGGCTCTACGAGCAGTACTTC.

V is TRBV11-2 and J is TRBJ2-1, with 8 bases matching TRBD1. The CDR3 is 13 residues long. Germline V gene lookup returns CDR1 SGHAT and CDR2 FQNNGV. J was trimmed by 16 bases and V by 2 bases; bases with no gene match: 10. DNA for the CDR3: TGTGCCAGCAGCTTATTTCTGCAGGGGGCCCTCTTCTTC. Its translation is CASSLFLQGALFF.

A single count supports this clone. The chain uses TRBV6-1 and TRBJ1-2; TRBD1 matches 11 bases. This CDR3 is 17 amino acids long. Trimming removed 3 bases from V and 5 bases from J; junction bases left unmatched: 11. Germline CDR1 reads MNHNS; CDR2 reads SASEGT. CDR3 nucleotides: TGTGCCAGCAGTGAGTTGGCCCCTGGACAGGGGGCTTATGGCTACACCTTC. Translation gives CASSELAPGQGAYGYTF.